A selection of T cell receptor beta chains follows, all from one sample in a study of identical twins. One entry per CDR3 protein, called by TCRdb with MiXCR from the 5' RACE reads. Found here are under 900,000 distinct CDR3 sequences, 15% to 20% of them singletons; the top ten hold around 13%. These data were also filed under a second study, of T cells expressing NK-cell markers.

Specimen: PBMCs. The source of these receptors is a woman younger than 35 in good health. CDR3s include the opening cysteine and the closing phenylalanine or tryptophan. Each record gives: V gene, clone size, D gene, J gene, CDR3 DNA, CDR3 protein. The D gene is left open where the match is weak. A clone size is listed for some rows: how often the clone was seen (once, few, many), or a class if it is expanded.

>TRBV7-3|few|TRBD2|TRBJ2-3
TGTGCCAGCAGCTTCACCGGGGGGGCGACAGATACGCAGTATTTT
CASSFTGGATDTQYF
>TRBV20-1|NA|TRBD1|TRBJ1-5
TGCAGTGCAACCGACAGGGTGGTCGGTCAGCCCCAGCATTTT
CSATDRVVGQPQHF
>TRBV9|many|NA|TRBJ1-2
TGTGCCAGCAGCGTATCGCCGACAGCCCTTTATGGCTACACCTTC
CASSVSPTALYGYTF
>TRBV11-2|NA|NA|TRBJ2-1
TGTGCCAGCAGCCCAGGTATGAACAATGAGCAGTTCTTC
CASSPGMNNEQFF
>TRBV24-1|NA|TRBD2|TRBJ2-1
TGTGCCACCAGTGACAGCGGGGTCCCCTACAATGAGCAGTTCTTC
CATSDSGVPYNEQFF
>TRBV9|NA|NA|TRBJ1-3
TGTGCCAGCAGCGGGGGGTCAAGAGGAAACACCATATATTTT
CASSGGSRGNTIYF
>TRBV5-1|NA|NA|TRBJ2-3
TGCGCCACCGCCCAGCGGGCTAGAGATACGCAGTATTTT
CATAQRARDTQYF
>TRBV12-3/TRBV12-4|many|NA|TRBJ2-2
TGTGCCAGCAGGGGGGCGTCGAACACCGGGGAGCTGTTTTTT
CASRGASNTGELFF
>TRBV20-1|NA|TRBD2|TRBJ2-7
TGCAGTGTCATAACGACTAGCGGGGAACTCGAGCAGTACTTC
CSVITTSGELEQYF
>TRBV4-2|many|TRBD2|TRBJ2-1
TGTGCCAGCAGCCCCGGGGGTAGCGGGGGTATGAGAAATGAGCAGTTCTTC
CASSPGGSGGMRNEQFF
>TRBV5-1|few|NA|TRBJ1-2
TGCGCCAGCAGCTCGGCAGCCACTAACTATGGCTACACCTTC
CASSSAATNYGYTF
>TRBV4-3|NA|NA|TRBJ1-5
TGCGCCAGCAGCCAAGAAGGGTGGGCAGGGTATCAGCCCCAGCATTTT
CASSQEGWAGYQPQHF
>TRBV5-1|few|NA|TRBJ2-3
TGCGCCAGCAGCTTGGGGGGCTATAACACAGATACGCAGTATTTT
CASSLGGYNTDTQYF
>TRBV3-1|few|TRBD1|TRBJ1-1
TGTGCCAGCAGCCACGTTATAACAGGGGGCGCTGAAGCTTTCTTT
CASSHVITGGAEAFF
>TRBV7-2|NA|NA|TRBJ1-5
TGTGCCAGCAGCTTCGCGGACAGAAATCAGCCCCAGCATTTT
CASSFADRNQPQHF
>TRBV12-3/TRBV12-4|NA|NA|TRBJ1-1
TGTGCCAGCAGTTTATTTCGGGAGGCTCTGAACACTGAAGCTTTCTTT
CASSLFREALNTEAFF
>TRBV27|NA|TRBD1|TRBJ1-1
TGTGCCAGCATCCCATGGACAGGCCGGGCGAACACTGAAGCTTTCTTT
CASIPWTGRANTEAFF
>TRBV28|NA|NA|TRBJ2-7
TGTGCCAGCAGCCGAGTGGGAGCCTACGAGCAGTACTTC
CASSRVGAYEQYF
>TRBV3-1|NA|NA|TRBJ1-2
TGTGCCAGCAGCCAAGGCCCAGGGGTATCCTATGGCTACACCTTC
CASSQGPGVSYGYTF
>TRBV6-2/TRBV6-3|many|NA|TRBJ2-1
TGTGCCAGCAGTTTACTACCCAGCTCCTACAATGAGCAGTTCTTC
CASSLLPSSYNEQFF
>TRBV12-3/TRBV12-4|few|NA|TRBJ1-2
TGTGCCAGCAGTTTTCAGAACCTCTATGGCTACACCTTC
CASSFQNLYGYTF
>TRBV6-1|few|TRBD2|TRBJ2-7
TGTGCCAGCAGAGGAACTAGCGCCTACGAGCAGTACTTC
CASRGTSAYEQYF
>TRBV10-1|few|TRBD2|TRBJ2-7
TGCGCCAGCAGTGTTCACCGGCGCGAGCGGGAGAGCTACGAGCAGTACTTC
CASSVHRRERESYEQYF
>TRBV7-9|NA|TRBD2|TRBJ2-7
TGTGCCAGCAGCTTAGGTGCGACTAGCGGCTACGAGCAGTACTTC
CASSLGATSGYEQYF
>TRBV20-1|NA|NA|TRBJ1-6
TGCAGCGTACGTGACAGGTCATCAGCGTCACCCCTCCACTTT
CSVRDRSSASPLHF
>TRBV10-3|few|NA|TRBJ2-1
TGTGCCATCAGTGAGTCGACGGGGGGCTTCTACAATGAGCAGTTCTTC
CAISESTGGFYNEQFF
>TRBV12-3/TRBV12-4|many|NA|TRBJ2-7
TGTGCCAGCAGTTTACGCAGGGAAGGATCCGAGCAGTACTTC
CASSLRREGSEQYF
>TRBV10-3|NA|NA|TRBJ2-7
TGTGCCATCAGCCCGGGCCAGAGCTCCTACGAGCAGTACTTC
CAISPGQSSYEQYF
>TRBV12-3/TRBV12-4|NA|NA|TRBJ2-5
TGTGCCAGCAGTTTCCGGACGTGGGAGACCCAGTACTTC
CASSFRTWETQYF
>TRBV3-1|many|NA|TRBJ2-3
TGTGCCAGCAGCCAAGACTGGCTAGCACTCAGCACAGATACGCAGTATTTT
CASSQDWLALSTDTQYF
>TRBV2|few|NA|TRBJ1-1
TGTGCCAGCAGTGACTCAGGGGTTAGGGCTTTCTTT
CASSDSGVRAFF
>TRBV6-2/TRBV6-3|NA|TRBD1|TRBJ2-7
TGTGCCAGCAGTTACTCAAACGGACAGGGCGCCTACGAGCAGTACTTC
CASSYSNGQGAYEQYF
>TRBV6-5|few|NA|TRBJ2-1
TGTGCCAGCAGTTACCCCGGGACTGACAATGAGCAGTTCTTC
CASSYPGTDNEQFF
>TRBV15|NA|TRBD1|TRBJ2-7
TGTGCCACCAGCGGCGGACAGGGGAGTTACGAGCAGTACTTC
CATSGGQGSYEQYF
>TRBV10-3|NA|TRBD1|TRBJ1-1
TGTGCCATCAGTGATCGGGACAGGGACTCTGAAGCTTTCTTT
CAISDRDRDSEAFF
>TRBV20-1|once|TRBD2|TRBJ2-7
TGCAGTGCCGATGGACTAGCGGGAGAGGGTGGGAAGCAGTACTTC
CSADGLAGEGGKQYF
>TRBV2|NA|NA|TRBJ2-1
TGTGCCAGCATATTAGGCAATGAGCAGTTCTTC
CASILGNEQFF
>TRBV5-5|NA|TRBD2|TRBJ2-3
TGTGCCAGCAGCTTGTATGGCGGGGGAAACACAGATACGCAGTATTTT
CASSLYGGGNTDTQYF
>TRBV12-3/TRBV12-4|NA|NA|TRBJ2-1
TGTGCCAGCAGTTTATCTTCAGACAATGAGCAGTTCTTC
CASSLSSDNEQFF
>TRBV5-1|NA|TRBD1|TRBJ2-5
TGCGCCAGCAGCCGAGAAACAGGGGCTTTCCAAGAGACCCAGTACTTC
CASSRETGAFQETQYF
>TRBV7-2|few|NA|TRBJ2-1
TGTGCCAGCAGCTTCCGACTAGGGTCCTACAATGAGCAGTTCTTC
CASSFRLGSYNEQFF
>TRBV20-1|few|TRBD2|TRBJ2-7
TGCAGTGCTAGGGCGACTAGCGGGTACGAGCAGTACTTC
CSARATSGYEQYF
>TRBV5-1|NA|NA|TRBJ2-1
TGCGCCAGCAGCACAGCTTACAATGAGCAGTTCTTC
CASSTAYNEQFF
>TRBV5-1|NA|TRBD1|TRBJ1-2
TGCGCCAGCAGCCTAAACGGACAGGATCGGGGAGGTGGCTACACCTTC
CASSLNGQDRGGGYTF
>TRBV18|few|NA|TRBJ2-5
TGTGCCAGCTCACCTTTGCAGGGAGGCCAAGAGACCCAGTACTTC
CASSPLQGGQETQYF
>TRBV20-1|few|NA|TRBJ1-4
TGCAGTGCTCAGGGACGCTACATTGAAAAACTGTTTTTT
CSAQGRYIEKLFF
>TRBV27|many|TRBD2|TRBJ2-7
TGTGCCAGCAGTCCAGCGGGAGGTCTTTCTACTACCTACGAGCAGTACTTC
CASSPAGGLSTTYEQYF
>TRBV6-6|few|NA|TRBJ2-3
TGTGCCAGCATAGGTGTGGGGGCAGATACGCAGTATTTT
CASIGVGADTQYF
>TRBV5-1|NA|NA|TRBJ2-5
TGCGCCAGCAGCTTTCTACCGGACGAGACCCAGTACTTC
CASSFLPDETQYF
>TRBV7-9|NA|NA|TRBJ2-1
TGTGCCAGCGCAAGGAATGAGCAGTTCTTC
CASARNEQFF
>TRBV20-1|few|NA|TRBJ2-7
TGCAGTGCTAGAGAAGGGACATTGGGCGAGCAGTACTTC
CSAREGTLGEQYF
>TRBV3-1|few|TRBD1|TRBJ1-5
TGTGCCAGCAGTTACGGACAGGGGTATCAGCCCCAGCATTTT
CASSYGQGYQPQHF
>TRBV12-3/TRBV12-4|few|NA|TRBJ2-3
TGTGCCAGCAGTTTCAGGGCAGCTAAGGATACGCAGTATTTT
CASSFRAAKDTQYF
>TRBV5-6|few|NA|TRBJ2-2
TGTGCCAGCAGTCATCCGTTCGCGAACACCGGGGAGCTGTTTTTT
CASSHPFANTGELFF
>TRBV6-1|NA|TRBD1|TRBJ2-3
TGTGCCAGCGGGTCCCGGGACAGGGGCACAGATACGCAGTATTTT
CASGSRDRGTDTQYF
>TRBV12-3/TRBV12-4|many|NA|TRBJ1-4
TGTGCCAGCAGTTTGGCCGGGGCGAGTGAAAAACTGTTTTTT
CASSLAGASEKLFF